This entry lists 29 T cell receptor beta chains sequenced from one sample in a study of technical replicates of blood from several donors. Profiling relied on immunoSEQ multiplex PCR, and the TCRdb table lists in-frame clones only, not all of them. The sample has about 79,000 clones; around 90% are singletons. The sequenced material came from T cells isolated from PBMCs. These receptors all come from a human donor in good health. Some clones in this sample may be carry-over from other donors' samples.

The rearrangement uses TRBV18 and TRBJ1-4, with a tentative D call TRBD1 (5 bases). Germline V CDR1 and CDR2: KGHSH, LQKENI. V lost 2 bases and J 0 bases, leaving 13 bases between the germline ends. The CDR3 is 17 amino acids. This chain's CDR3 is CASSPYQGVATNEKLFF. The CDR3 DNA sequence: TGTGCCAGCTCACCATACCAGGGTGTTGCAACTAATGAAAAACTGTTTTTT.

The chain links TRBV14 to TRBJ2-3; the match to TRBD1 covers 10 bases. CDR3 length: 14 residues. V lost 4 bases to trimming and J lost 7 bases; unmatched junction nucleotides: 5. Germline V lookup: CDR1 SGHDN, CDR2 FVKESK. CDR3 region: CASSLGQGTHTQYF. The DNA for the CDR3 is TGTGCCAGCAGCCTGGGACAGGGGACTCATACGCAGTATTTT.

The rearrangement joins TRBV28 to TRBJ2-7; possible D gene TRBD1, 5 bases. Trimming took off 8 bases at V and 10 bases at J, with 12 bases between the two ends. The CDR3 is 10 amino acids. Germline CDR1 reads MDHEN; CDR2 reads SYDVKM. CDR3 sequence (DNA): TGTGCCAGCGGGCAGGGTTTTCAGTACTTC. It yields the protein CASGQGFQYF.

V is TRBV4-1 and J is TRBJ1-3, with unresolved D. The CDR3 loop spans 16 amino acids. Germline loops: CDR1 MGHRA, CDR2 YSYEKL. Trimming removed 0 bases at V and 0 bases at J, with 9 bases between. The CDR3 loop is CASSQDRRDSGNTIYF. Written as DNA, the CDR3 is TGCGCCAGCAGCCAAGATCGCCGGGACTCTGGAAACACCATATATTTT.

This clone was detected once. The V and J genes are TRBV4-2 and TRBJ1-1; D is uncertain. The germline V gene has CDR1 LGHNA and CDR2 YNFKEQ. V was clipped by 0 bases and J by 6 bases, with 14 bases between them. CDR3 length equals 15 residues. CDR3 in amino acids: CASSQDPRGLAEAFF. DNA for the CDR3: TGTGCCAGCAGCCAAGATCCACGGGGTTTGGCTGAAGCTTTCTTT.

This rearrangement joins TRBV30 to TRBJ2-5; D possibly corresponds to TRBD1 (6 bases). Trimming took 2 bases from V and 4 from J, leaving 11 bases between them. The CDR3 runs to 13 residues. The germline V gene encodes CDR1 GTSNPN and CDR2 SVGIG (reference sequence). The CDR3 nucleotides read TGTGCCTGGAGTTTCTTGGGGGCAGAGACCCAGTACTTC. Translating gives CAWSFLGAETQYF.

The V and J genes are TRBV4-3 and TRBJ2-3; 9 nucleotides line up with TRBD2. With 5 bases clipped from V and 1 base from J, the junction kept 4 bases outside the gene matches. The CDR3 runs 15 residues. Germline CDR1 is LGHNA and CDR2 is YSLEER. CDR3 DNA: TGCGCCAGCAGCTATAGCGGGAGCGGCACAGATACGCAGTATTTT. Protein: CASSYSGSGTDTQYF.

This clone was counted once. V is TRBV7-9 and J is TRBJ2-7; D is perhaps TRBD2 (6 bases). V lost 1 base and J lost 3, with 16 bases in between. This CDR3 is 16 amino acids long. Germline V lookup: CDR1 SEHNR, CDR2 FQNEAQ (reference sequence). CDR3: CASSLDLGGMDYEQYF. The CDR3 DNA sequence: TGTGCCAGCAGCTTAGACCTCGGCGGGATGGACTACGAGCAGTACTTC.

This chain joins TRBV7-2 and TRBJ1-3, with TRBD1 matching 9 bases. Per the germline V gene, CDR1 is SGHTA and CDR2 is FQGNSA. V shed 8 bases, J shed 7 bases, and the junction held 9 bases outside the gene matches. This CDR3 contains 14 residues. The CDR3 region is CASGRGQGTNTIYF. The CDR3 region has the DNA TGTGCCAGCGGCAGGGGACAGGGTACGAACACCATATATTTT. Looking up the rest from reference TRBV7-2 and TRBJ1-3 gives the full variable domain: GAGVSQSPSNKVTEKGKDVELRCDPISGHTALYWYRQSLGQGLEFLIYFQGNSAPDKSGLPSDRFSAERTGGSVSTLTIQRTQQEDSAVYLCASGRGQGTNTIYFGEGSWLTVV.

Only one count was recorded for this clone. The chain couples TRBV20-1 to TRBJ2-1, with 8 bases matching TRBD1. CDR3 length equals 10 residues. The junction had 5 bases not matched to a gene; V was cut back by 6 bases and J by 13 bases. Germline loops: CDR1 DFQATT, CDR2 SNEGSKA (reference sequence). CDR3: CSATGQGQFF. Here the CDR3 DNA reads TGCAGTGCCACAGGACAGGGCCAGTTCTTC.

The chain employs TRBV6-5 and TRBJ2-5; 7 positions match TRBD1. Looked up from germline, CDR1 is MNHEY and CDR2 is SVGAGI. This CDR3 comprises 14 residues. J was trimmed by 5 bases and V by 0 bases; bases with no gene match: 3. The CDR3 loop is CASSYSKGAETQYF. DNA for the CDR3: TGTGCCAGCAGTTACTCGAAGGGGGCTGAGACCCAGTACTTC.

The V and J genes are TRBV20-1 and TRBJ1-2, with 8 bases fitting TRBD1. V lost 6 bases to trimming and J lost 8 bases; unmatched junction nucleotides: 2. CDR3 length: 10 residues. The germline CDR1 and CDR2 sequences are DFQATT and SNEGSKA (reference sequence). CDR3 in amino acids: CSARQGGYTF. The CDR3 DNA reads TGCAGTGCGCGACAGGGGGGCTACACCTTC.

This chain uses TRBV7-2 with TRBJ1-2; no definite D call. This CDR3 contains 16 residues. Germline V gene lookup returns CDR1 SGHTA and CDR2 FQGNSA. Trimming removed 2 bases from V and 7 bases from J, with 20 bases in between. CDR3 sequence reads: CASSLSLGQALSGYTF. CDR3 nucleotides: TGTGCCAGCAGCTTAAGTTTAGGCCAGGCCCTTTCTGGCTACACCTTC.

About this clone itself: One junction end does not reproduce the germline sequence, and a read error may be involved. This same CDR3 is encoded by further DNA sequences in the sample. The chain carries TRBV10-3 and TRBJ2-5, with a weak D call TRBD2 (5 bases). CDR3 size: 13 residues. From germline, CDR1 is ENHRY and CDR2 SYGVKD. CDR3 sequence: CAISEGGQETQYF. CDR3 nucleotides: TGTGCCATTAGTGAGGGCGGCCAAGAGACCCAGTACTTC.

The chain links TRBV29-1 to TRBJ1-2; D is uncertain. Germline V gene data show CDR1 as SQVTM and CDR2 as ANQGSEA. V was clipped by 6 bases and J by 4 bases, with 12 bases between them. The CDR3 runs to 12 residues. As DNA, the CDR3 is TGCAGCGTGGAGGAGTTATTCTATGGCTACACCTTC. Protein product: CSVEELFYGYTF.

This chain joins TRBV6-1 and TRBJ1-5; possibly TRBD1 for D (6 bases). Per the germline V gene, CDR1 is MNHNS and CDR2 is SASEGT. CDR3 length: 12 amino acids. V was pared by 7 bases and J by 5 bases, with 9 bases between. The CDR3 here is CASISGDQPQHF. The CDR3 region has the DNA TGTGCCAGCATCTCAGGGGATCAGCCCCAGCATTTT.

This clone has just one count. The chain couples TRBV30 to TRBJ2-7; TRBD1 agrees at 9 bases. Looked up from germline, CDR1 is GTSNPN and CDR2 is SVGIG (reference sequence). The CDR3 runs to 16 residues. J lost 1 base, V lost 1 base, and 8 bases had no gene match. CDR3 region: CAWSATRDRASYEQYF. As DNA, the CDR3 is TGTGCCTGGAGTGCCACCCGGGACAGGGCGTCCTACGAGCAGTACTTC.

V is TRBV9 and J is TRBJ2-5; TRBD2 agrees at 10 bases. The length of the CDR3 is 15 residues. The germline V gene encodes CDR1 SGDLS and CDR2 YYNGEE. V trimming: 1 base; J trimming: 1 base; junction bases outside the gene matches: 1. The CDR3 DNA reads as TGTGCCAGCAGCGTACTAGCGGGGGCCCAAGAGACCCAGTACTTC. Its protein product is CASSVLAGAQETQYF.

The V gene is TRBV6-5, the J gene TRBJ1-2; tentatively, D is TRBD1 (6 bases). CDR1 and CDR2 (germline): MNHEY, SVGAGI. The CDR3 is made up of 13 amino acids. The V gene lost 6 bases and the J gene lost 10 bases, with 18 bases spanning the gap. The CDR3 nucleotides are TGTGCCAGCAGCCAAACAGGGAAGGAAGTCTACACCTTC. Amino acids: CASSQTGKEVYTF.

The CDR3 DNA reads as TGCGCCAGCAGCTTGGATGGGACAGGGTTGAATCAGCCCCAGCATTTT. Residues: CASSLDGTGLNQPQHF. The rearrangement uses TRBV5-1 and TRBJ1-5, with TRBD1 identical over 9 bases. This CDR3 has 16 residues. CDR1 is SGHRS and CDR2 is YFSETQ in the germline V gene. V dropped 0 bases and J dropped 4; count of bases not matched to a gene: 5. Complete variable domain (other parts from reference TRBV5-1 and TRBJ1-5): KAGVTQTPRYLIKTRGQQVTLSCSPISGHRSVSWYQQTPGQGLQFLFEYFSETQRNKGNFPGRFSGRQFSNSRSEMNVSTLELGDSALYLCASSLDGTGLNQPQHFGDGTRLSIL.

CDR3 region: CASSHNEQYF. The CDR3, as DNA: TGTGCCAGCAGCCACAACGAGCAGTACTTC. The rearrangement links TRBV14 to TRBJ2-7; D is ambiguous. The length of the CDR3 is 10 residues. V dropped 3 bases and J dropped 5 bases, with 2 bases sitting between them. The germline gives CDR1 SGHDN, CDR2 FVKESK.

The chain uses TRBV11-3 and TRBJ2-3; unclear D gene. V lost 5 bases to trimming and J lost 2 bases, with 11 bases between them. The CDR3 contains 14 residues. Per the germline V gene, CDR1 is SGHNT and CDR2 is YENEEA. DNA of the CDR3: TGTGCCAGCAGCCCTTCGGAGACCACAGATACGCAGTATTTT. Amino acids: CASSPSETTDTQYF. Combining the CDR3 with reference TRBV11-3 and TRBJ2-3 gives the whole variable domain EAGVVQSPRYKIIEKKQPVAFWCNPISGHNTLYWYLQNLGQGPELLIRYENEEAVDDSQLPKDRFSAERLKGVDSTLKIQPAELGDSAVYLCASSPSETTDTQYFGPGTRLTVL.

This chain's CDR3 is CASSHHRGQGCQPQHF. As DNA, the CDR3 is TGCGCCAGCAGTCACCACAGGGGACAGGGATGCCAGCCCCAGCATTTT. The rearrangement uses TRBV23-1 and TRBJ1-5; 9 nucleotides agree with TRBD1. TRBV23-1 is an ORF; its function is uncertain. The CDR3 consists of 16 residues. Trimming at V came to 3 bases and at J to 7 bases, leaving 10 bases not matched to a gene.

This chain joins TRBV9 and TRBJ2-3; 10 bases map to TRBD1. Germline loops: CDR1 SGDLS, CDR2 YYNGEE. With 3 bases clipped from V and 5 bases from J, the junction kept 12 bases outside the gene matches. There are 17 residues in the CDR3. The CDR3 bases are TGTGCCAGCAGCGACCCAAAAGGGGGACAGGGGATAGATACGCAGTATTTT. Translating gives CASSDPKGGQGIDTQYF.

The chain uses TRBV28 and TRBJ2-3; D not resolved. Between the trimmed V and J ends, which lost 2 bases and 3 bases, there was a span of 6 bases. Germline V lookup: CDR1 MDHEN, CDR2 SYDVKM. There are 13 residues in the CDR3. The CDR3 here is CASSLPSTDTQYF. CDR3 DNA: TGTGCCAGCAGTTTACCTTCGACAGATACGCAGTATTTT.

J is TRBJ1-1 and V is TRBV6-5; the D gene is possibly TRBD1 (5 bases). V was shortened by 0 bases and J by 3 bases, with 8 bases between the two germline ends. The CDR3 spans 14 residues. Germline V gene data show CDR1 as MNHEY and CDR2 as SVGAGI. CDR3: CASSYSIGDTEAFF. CDR3 in DNA: TGTGCCAGCAGTTACTCGATAGGGGACACTGAAGCTTTCTTT.

The chain couples TRBV5-5 to TRBJ1-2; 7 bases are shared with TRBD1. The CDR3 length is 14 residues. Germline V gene lookup returns CDR1 SGHKS and CDR2 YYEKEE (reference sequence). J lost 4 bases, V lost 4 bases, and 7 bases had no gene match. The CDR3 DNA reads as TGTGCCAGCAGCCGAGAGGACAGGAGCTATGGCTACACCTTC. This codes for CASSREDRSYGYTF.

This chain links TRBV28 with TRBJ2-7; 7 bases fit TRBD1. Per the germline V gene, CDR1 is MDHEN and CDR2 is SYDVKM. The V gene end was trimmed by 10 bases and the J gene end by 3 bases; junction bases not matched to a gene: 12. The CDR3 sequence is 14 residues long. The DNA for the CDR3 is TGTGCCACTACAGGGGCGACCCCGGTCTACGAGCAGTACTTC. Amino acid sequence: CATTGATPVYEQYF.

The genes are TRBV25-1 and TRBJ2-1; the D gene is possibly TRBD1 (6 bases). Trimming took off 3 bases at V and 1 base at J, with 10 bases between the two ends. The germline V gene encodes CDR1 MGHDK and CDR2 SYGVNS. The CDR3 is made up of 15 amino acids. CDR3 region: CASSDWGPSYNEQFF. The CDR3, as DNA: TGTGCCAGCAGTGATTGGGGGCCTTCCTACAATGAGCAGTTCTTC. Supplemented by reference TRBV25-1 and TRBJ2-1, the full variable domain reads EADIYQTPRYLVIGTGKKITLECSQTMGHDKMYWYQQDPGMELHLIHYSYGVNSTEKGDLSSESTVSRIRTEHFPLTLESARPSHTSQYLCASSDWGPSYNEQFFGPGTRLTVL.